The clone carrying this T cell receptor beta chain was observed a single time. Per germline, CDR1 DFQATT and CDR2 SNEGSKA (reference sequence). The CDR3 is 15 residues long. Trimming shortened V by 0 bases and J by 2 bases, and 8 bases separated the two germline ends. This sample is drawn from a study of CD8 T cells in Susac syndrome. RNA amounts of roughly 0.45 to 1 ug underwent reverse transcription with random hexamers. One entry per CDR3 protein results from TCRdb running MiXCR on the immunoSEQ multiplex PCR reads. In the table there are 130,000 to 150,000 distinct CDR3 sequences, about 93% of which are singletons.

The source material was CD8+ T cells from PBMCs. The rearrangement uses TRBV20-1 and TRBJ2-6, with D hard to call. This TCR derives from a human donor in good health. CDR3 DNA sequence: TGCAGTGCTAGAGATCAGGTAGCTGGGGCCAACGTCCTGACTTTC. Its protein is CSARDQVAGANVLTF.